The 8 T cell receptor beta chains in this list originate from one sample, sequenced in a study of T cells in Graves' hyperthyroidism and ophthalmopathy. What was amplified from RNA transcripts were TCR beta CDR3 regions. HTBI primers were the set used in a first-round RT-PCR of the TCR CDR3. TCRdb re-derived calls from the multiplex PCR reads in MiXCR, one entry per CDR3 protein. The profile covers 360,000 or so distinct CDR3 sequences, with 19% appearing a single time and about 4% taken by the ten largest. The source material was blood. The receptors were gathered from a woman aged 18-35 years with Graves' hyperthyroidism.

In this sample, this clonotype turned up many times. The V and J genes are TRBV9 and TRBJ2-5; D not resolved. CDR3 length: 13 amino acids. Germline V lookup: CDR1 SGDLS, CDR2 YYNGEE. Trimming cost V 0 bases and J 5 bases, with 8 bases left between them. The CDR3 is CASSVEFSETQYF. DNA of the CDR3: TGTGCCAGCAGCGTAGAATTCAGTGAGACCCAGTACTTC.

This chain joins TRBV18 and TRBJ2-7; 7 bases map to TRBD2. The J segment lost 7 bases and the V segment lost 4 bases, leaving 13 bases of the junction unmatched. CDR1 is KGHSH, CDR2 LQKENI, per germline. CDR3 size: 15 residues. DNA of the CDR3: TGTGCCAGCTCACGTCAAAATTCCCCGGGAGGAGAGCAGTACTTC. Protein: CASSRQNSPGGEQYF.

This clonotype has a count of ten or more. The rearrangement links TRBV20-1 to TRBJ2-7, with D unclear. CDR3 length: 13 amino acids. Germline V gene data show CDR1 as DFQATT and CDR2 as SNEGSKA (reference sequence). V lost 6 bases and J 2 bases, leaving 14 bases between the germline ends. CDR3 loop: CSARSDLAYEQYF. CDR3 DNA sequence: TGCAGTGCGCGATCGGATCTAGCCTACGAGCAGTACTTC.

This rearrangement joins TRBV12-3 or TRBV12-4 to TRBJ2-5; TRBD1 aligns across 9 bases. V shed 8 bases and J 3 bases; nucleotides not matched to a gene: 7. The CDR3 length is 14 residues. DNA of the CDR3: TGTGCCAGCTTCAGCGGACAGGGGAAAGAGACCCAGTACTTC. Translating it yields CASFSGQGKETQYF.

This clonotype has only a few counts. The genes are TRBV12-3 or TRBV12-4 and TRBJ1-1, with a possible D match to TRBD1 (5 bases). The CDR3 has 13 residues. V shed 5 bases and J shed 6 bases, with 13 bases lying between them. The CDR3 sequence is CASSRDGHAEAFF. The CDR3 nucleotides read TGTGCCAGCAGTCGGGACGGCCACGCTGAAGCTTTCTTT.

In this sample, this clonotype turned up many times. This chain connects TRBV5-1 to TRBJ2-5; a possible D gene is TRBD1 (6 bases). V was trimmed by 1 base and J by 0 bases, leaving 13 bases between them. There are 16 residues in the CDR3. The germline V gene encodes CDR1 SGHRS and CDR2 YFSETQ. The CDR3 DNA sequence: TGCGCCAGCAGCTTGAGTGGACAGAGGTACCAAGAGACCCAGTACTTC. It codes for CASSLSGQRYQETQYF.

This chain links TRBV18 with TRBJ2-4; D may be TRBD1 (5 bases). The CDR3 has 13 residues. The V end lost 4 bases, the J end lost 8 bases, and 12 bases lay between the germline ends. Germline V gene sequence: CDR1 KGHSH, CDR2 LQKENI. Written as DNA, the CDR3 is TGTGCCAGCTCACTTGGGGCCTTGGACATTCAGTACTTC. Its translation: CASSLGALDIQYF. Together with reference TRBV18 and TRBJ2-4, the CDR3 gives the full variable domain: NAGVMQNPRHLVRRRGQEARLRCSPMKGHSHVYWYRQLPEEGLKFMVYLQKENIIDESGMPKERFSAEFPKEGPSILRIQQVVRGDSAAYFCASSLGALDIQYFGAGTRLSVL.

V and J are TRBV7-8 and TRBJ1-3; the D gene is possibly TRBD1 (5 bases). The CDR3 length is 16 residues. V lost 3 bases and J 2 bases, leaving 14 bases between the germline ends. Germline CDR1 SGHVS, CDR2 FQNEAQ. The CDR3 sequence: CASSFNVRAAGNTIYF. In nucleotides, the CDR3 is TGTGCCAGCAGCTTCAACGTCAGGGCCGCTGGAAACACCATATATTTT.